The T cell receptor beta chain under discussion was sequenced for a study of cytotoxic CD8 clonotypes in ibrutinib-treated CLL. With respect to this clone: Its antigen is not identified.

Findings and caveats of the study: Relative to age-matched healthy donors, clonality at baseline was higher, and it tracked circulating CD8+ T-cell counts.

Generated by immunoSEQ multiplex PCR, the TCRdb table keeps only in-frame clones and is missing some. The sample yields fewer than 80,000 clones, 57% seen once. J was trimmed by 2 bases and V by 2 bases; bases with no gene match: 7. The germline gives CDR1 KGHSH, CDR2 LQKENI. CDR3 length: 17 amino acids. The receptor was derived from a human donor with chronic lymphocytic leukemia. The chain uses TRBV18 and TRBJ2-3, with TRBD1 matching 10 bases. Sequencing was performed on PBMCs, taken after 12 months of ibrutinib treatment. CDR3 region: CASSPGRQGANTDTQYF. CDR3 DNA: TGTGCCAGCTCACCAGGGCGACAGGGGGCAAACACAGATACGCAGTATTTT.